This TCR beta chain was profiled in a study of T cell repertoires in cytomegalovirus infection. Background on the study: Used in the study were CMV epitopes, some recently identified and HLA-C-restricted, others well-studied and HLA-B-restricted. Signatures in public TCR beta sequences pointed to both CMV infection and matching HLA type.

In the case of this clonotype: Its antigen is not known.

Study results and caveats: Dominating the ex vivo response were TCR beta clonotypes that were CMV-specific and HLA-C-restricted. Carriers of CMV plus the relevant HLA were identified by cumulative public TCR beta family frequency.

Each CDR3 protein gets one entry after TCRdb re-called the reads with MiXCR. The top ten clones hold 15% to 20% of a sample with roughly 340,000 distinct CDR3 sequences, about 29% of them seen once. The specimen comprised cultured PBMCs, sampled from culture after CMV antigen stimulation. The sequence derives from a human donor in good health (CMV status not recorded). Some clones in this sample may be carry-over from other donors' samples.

The CDR3 sequence: CASSIPGTEETQYF. DNA of the CDR3: TGTGCCAGCAGCATCCCCGGGACCGAAGAGACCCAGTACTTC. This chain uses TRBV7-2 with TRBJ2-5; TRBD1 or TRBD2 may be the D gene (5 bases each). With 5 bases removed from V and 3 bases from J, the gap between germline ends came to 13 bases. This CDR3 region has 14 residues. The V gene's germline CDR1 is SGHTA and CDR2 FQGNSA. Combining the CDR3 with reference TRBV7-2 and TRBJ2-5 gives the whole variable domain GAGVSQSPSNKVTEKGKDVELRCDPISGHTALYWYRQSLGQGLEFLIYFQGNSAPDKSGLPSDRFSAERTGGSVSTLTIQRTQQEDSAVYLCASSIPGTEETQYFGPGTRLLVL.